The 26 T cell receptor beta chains below were found in one sample sequenced in a study of human T cells and chemical hapten exposure. Indicated time point: patch test 3, about 24 weeks after DPC sensitization. Treatment here: therapeutic diphenylcyclopropenone sensitization with weekly scalp DPC. TCRdb processed the RACE reads anew with MiXCR; each CDR3 protein has one entry. The table includes approximately 88,000 distinct CDR3 sequences, over 10% detected once. This specimen consisted of whole blood, obtained in connection with sensitization to the hapten diphenylcyclopropenone (DPC). The receptors here all came from a woman aged 50 to 65 with alopecia areata. Some clones in this sample may be carry-over from other donors' samples.

This clonotype showed up many times. This sequence joins TRBV29-1 and TRBJ2-2, with 7 bases identical to TRBD2. The CDR3 sequence is 13 residues long. The V segment lost 8 bases and the J segment 2 bases; nucleotides outside the gene matches: 5. Germline CDR1 is SQVTM and CDR2 is ANQGSEA. This chain's CDR3 is CSSWTSNTGELFF. The CDR3 DNA reads as TGCAGCTCGTGGACTAGTAACACCGGGGAGCTGTTTTTT.

This clonotype has more than one count but fewer than ten. The chain uses TRBV7-6 and TRBJ1-2, with D maybe TRBD1 (6 bases). With 5 bases removed from V and 0 bases from J, the gap between germline ends came to 16 bases. Per the germline V gene, CDR1 is SGHVS and CDR2 is FNYEAQ. This CDR3 spans 16 amino acids. In DNA, the CDR3 is TGTGCCAGCAGCCCTTTGGGGGACAACCCTAACTATGGCTACACCTTC. This encodes CASSPLGDNPNYGYTF.

This clonotype was seen ten or more times. The V and J genes are TRBV18 and TRBJ1-1, with D possibly TRBD1 on 5 matching bases. Germline V lookup: CDR1 KGHSH, CDR2 LQKENI. The V gene lost 3 bases and the J gene lost 5 bases, with 28 bases spanning the gap. The CDR3 sequence is 19 residues long. CDR3 coding DNA: TGTGCCAGCTCACCGGGGAGGGCGTTCGAAAGGGGCCGAACAACTGAAGCTTTCTTT. It translates to CASSPGRAFERGRTTEAFF.

The V gene is TRBV5-5, the J gene TRBJ1-1; the D is unclear. The CDR3 length is 15 residues. Germline lookup yields CDR1 SGHKS and CDR2 YYEKEE (reference sequence). The ends were cut back, 2 bases at V and 3 bases at J, with 14 bases in the middle. The CDR3 bases are TGTGCCAGCAGCTTAATAGAGGGCCTGGACACTGAAGCTTTCTTT. Protein sequence: CASSLIEGLDTEAFF.

V is TRBV20-1 and J is TRBJ1-2, with TRBD1 matching 7 bases. V lost 5 bases and J lost 7; bases outside the gene matches: 10. The CDR3 covers 13 residues. The germline V gene has CDR1 DFQATT and CDR2 SNEGSKA (reference sequence). CDR3 sequence reads: CSAHLQGDRGYTF. The CDR3 coding sequence is TGCAGTGCTCATCTCCAGGGGGACCGTGGCTACACCTTC.

In this sample, this clonotype turned up many times. The CDR3 nucleotides are TGTGCCAGCAGCTTTAGCGGGAGTTCTAATGAGCAGTTCTTC. Protein sequence: CASSFSGSSNEQFF. The J gene is TRBJ2-1, the V gene TRBV7-2, with 9 bases matching TRBD2. This CDR3 comprises 14 residues. The V segment lost 3 bases and the J segment 7 bases; nucleotides outside the gene matches: 4. The V gene's germline CDR1 is SGHTA and CDR2 FQGNSA.

This clonotype was picked up a small number of times. V gene TRBV29-1 combines with J gene TRBJ1-4, with TRBD1 identical over 7 bases. The V gene end was trimmed by 7 bases and the J gene end by 5 bases; junction bases not matched to a gene: 10. The CDR3 is 14 residues long. In germline, CDR1 is SQVTM, CDR2 ANQGSEA. This chain's CDR3 is CSARGGQLNEKLFF. The CDR3 DNA reads TGCAGCGCCCGGGGGGGACAGCTAAATGAAAAACTGTTTTTT.

This clonotype was recorded at least ten times. The chain joins TRBV27 to TRBJ1-2; the match to TRBD1 covers 7 bases. Germline V CDR1 and CDR2: MNHEY, SMNVEV (reference sequence). This CDR3 comprises 15 residues. The V gene end was trimmed by 0 bases and the J gene end by 4 bases; junction bases not matched to a gene: 5. CDR3 protein: CASSLSPQGIYGYTF. CDR3 in DNA: TGTGCCAGCAGTTTATCACCACAGGGGATCTATGGCTACACCTTC.

This clonotype came up many times. The chain couples TRBV6-1 to TRBJ2-3; D is possibly TRBD1 (5 bases). V was cut by 7 bases and J by 3 bases, with 14 bases left in between. The CDR3 runs 14 residues. Germline V gene lookup returns CDR1 MNHNS and CDR2 SASEGT. The CDR3 DNA follows: TGTGCCAGCAATAGCCTAGGGGAAACAGATACGCAGTATTTT. It translates to CASNSLGETDTQYF.

This clonotype appeared many times. The chain joins TRBV3-1 to TRBJ2-1; D gene ambiguous. Germline assignment: CDR1 LGHDT and CDR2 YNNKEL (reference sequence). This CDR3 comprises 11 residues. Trimming shortened V by 5 bases and J by 4 bases, and 3 bases separated the two germline ends. CDR3 loop: CASSRYNEQFF. The CDR3, as DNA: TGTGCCAGCAGCAGGTACAATGAGCAGTTCTTC.

V is TRBV3-1 and J is TRBJ1-2; D perhaps matches TRBD1 (5 bases). V was pared by 4 bases and J by 7 bases, with 16 bases between. CDR1 is LGHDT and CDR2 is YNNKEL in the germline V gene (reference sequence). CDR3 length equals 14 residues. CDR3 sequence (DNA): TGTGCCAGCAGCCCGGCGGGGCAGCGTAGTGGCTACACCTTC. Residues: CASSPAGQRSGYTF.

This clonotype was counted ten times or more. The rearrangement joins TRBV20-1 to TRBJ1-6, with 7 bases that match TRBD1. Looked up from germline, CDR1 is DFQATT and CDR2 is SNEGSKA (reference sequence). Germline trimming cut 0 bases from V and 2 bases from J; bases unmatched to any gene: 4. The CDR3 totals 16 residues. In DNA form, the CDR3 reads TGCAGTGCTAGAGACACAGGGGTAACCTATAATTCACCCCTCCACTTT. Its protein is CSARDTGVTYNSPLHF.

The CDR3: CASSPRLAGLANEQFF. Here the CDR3 DNA reads TGTGCCAGCAGCCCCCGCCTAGCGGGACTGGCCAATGAGCAGTTCTTC. The V call is TRBV6-5, the J call TRBJ2-1, with 9 bases matching TRBD2. The CDR3 sequence is 16 residues long. V was clipped by 6 bases and J by 6 bases; unmatched bases: 12. CDR1 is MNHEY and CDR2 is SVGAGI in the germline V gene.

This clonotype was observed at least ten times. This chain links TRBV6-1 with TRBJ2-3, with unresolved D. From germline, CDR1 is MNHNS and CDR2 SASEGT. Trimming removed 0 bases from V and 4 bases from J, with 2 bases in between. The CDR3 loop spans 12 amino acids. CDR3 nucleotide sequence: TGTGCCAGCAGTGAAGCTTCAGATACGCAGTATTTT. Encoded protein: CASSEASDTQYF.

The rearrangement uses TRBV12-3 or TRBV12-4 and TRBJ2-4; 7 positions agree with TRBD2. Germline trimming cut 5 bases from V and 5 bases from J; bases unmatched to any gene: 9. This CDR3 is 15 amino acids long. The CDR3 here is CASSPERTSQNIQYF. The CDR3 DNA follows: TGTGCCAGCAGTCCCGAGAGGACTAGTCAAAACATTCAGTACTTC.

The chain uses TRBV30 and TRBJ1-5; D perhaps matches TRBD1 (6 bases). Trimming took off 0 bases at V and 11 bases at J, with 8 bases between the two ends. The CDR3 has 11 residues. CDR1 is GTSNPN and CDR2 is SVGIG in the germline V gene (reference sequence). The CDR3 DNA sequence: TGTGCCTGGAGTGTTTCAGGGGCCCAGCATTTT. Translation gives CAWSVSGAQHF.

This clonotype was found a few times. The chain has TRBV9 and TRBJ1-5; no clear D gene. The CDR3 runs 13 residues. CDR1 and CDR2 (germline): SGDLS, YYNGEE. Trimming pared 0 bases from V and 7 bases from J, leaving 8 bases between. The CDR3 spells CASSVASGQPQHF. In DNA form, the CDR3 reads TGTGCCAGCAGCGTAGCCTCCGGCCAGCCCCAGCATTTT.

The rearrangement joins TRBV7-8 to TRBJ2-5; the D is unclear. Germline V CDR1 and CDR2: SGHVS, FQNEAQ. With 5 bases removed from V and 5 bases from J, the gap between germline ends came to 9 bases. The CDR3 has 12 amino acids. CDR3 loop: CASSPNPETQYF. The CDR3 DNA reads TGTGCCAGCAGCCCAAATCCGGAGACCCAGTACTTC.

The chain couples TRBV7-3 to TRBJ2-1; the match to TRBD2 covers 8 bases. The junction had 5 bases not matched to a gene; V was cut back by 5 bases and J by 2 bases. There are 15 residues in the CDR3. Germline V CDR1 and CDR2: SGHTA, FQGTGA. This CDR3 is CASSKGREAYNEQFF. For the CDR3, the DNA is TGTGCCAGCAGCAAGGGGCGGGAGGCCTACAATGAGCAGTTCTTC. The variable domain in full, completed from reference TRBV7-3 and TRBJ2-1, reads GAGVSQTPSNKVTEKGKYVELRCDPISGHTALYWYRQSLGQGPEFLIYFQGTGAADDSGLPNDRFFAVRPEGSVSTLKIQRTERGDSAVYLCASSKGREAYNEQFFGPGTRLTVL.

This clonotype was observed many times. The chain joins TRBV20-1 to TRBJ1-2, with 9 bases aligning to TRBD1. The length of the CDR3 is 12 residues. V shed 3 bases, J shed 8 bases, and the junction held 4 bases outside the gene matches. Germline lookup yields CDR1 DFQATT and CDR2 SNEGSKA (reference sequence). The CDR3 region has the DNA TGCAGTGCTAGCAGGACAGGGGAGGGCTACACCTTC. Protein product: CSASRTGEGYTF.

In its sample, this clonotype was seen a few times. The rearrangement uses TRBV20-1 and TRBJ2-1, with 10 bases that match TRBD1. CDR1 is DFQATT and CDR2 is SNEGSKA in the germline V gene (reference sequence). CDR3 length equals 15 residues. Trimming took 5 bases from V and 7 from J; bases not matched to a gene: 11. The CDR3 region has the DNA TGCAGTGCTGTCCCCGGGACAGGGGTTAGGAATGAGCAGTTCTTC. Translated, it gives CSAVPGTGVRNEQFF.

The chain employs TRBV27 and TRBJ2-7; no clear D gene. The CDR3 has 15 amino acids. Deletions cut 3 bases from V and 0 bases from J, with 12 bases between. The germline V gene encodes CDR1 MNHEY and CDR2 SMNVEV (reference sequence). In nucleotides, the CDR3 is TGTGCCAGCAGTTTGAGTGGGGTCAGCTCCTACGAGCAGTACTTC. This gives the protein CASSLSGVSSYEQYF.

This clonotype appeared a few times. The chain recombines TRBV12-3 or TRBV12-4 with TRBJ1-2, with D maybe TRBD1 (5 bases). CDR3 size: 13 residues. Trimming left V 4 bases short and J 4 bases short, with 10 bases between. The CDR3 protein is CASSWGPFYGYTF. CDR3 DNA sequence: TGTGCCAGCAGTTGGGGACCTTTCTATGGCTACACCTTC.

At least ten counts were recorded for this clonotype. The genes are TRBV5-1 and TRBJ2-5; D assignment may be TRBD1 or TRBD2 (5 bases each). The V gene lost 4 bases and the J gene lost 2 bases, with 12 bases spanning the gap. The CDR3 consists of 14 residues. The germline V gene has CDR1 SGHRS and CDR2 YFSETQ. In DNA form, the CDR3 reads TGCGCCAGCAGCATCGGGACCAGACAAGAGACCCAGTACTTC. Translating gives CASSIGTRQETQYF.

J is TRBJ1-2 and V is TRBV5-8; D gene uncertain. V dropped 2 bases and J dropped 2 bases, with 10 bases sitting between them. Germline-derived CDR1 and CDR2 are SGHTS and YDEGEE. There are 14 residues in the CDR3. The CDR3 nucleotides are TGTGCCAGCAGCTTAAAGGGAGAGAACTATGGCTACACCTTC. It specifies CASSLKGENYGYTF.

This clonotype has just a few counts. This rearrangement joins TRBV29-1 to TRBJ1-2, with 9 positions matching TRBD1. In germline, CDR1 is SQVTM, CDR2 ANQGSEA. The CDR3 is made up of 13 amino acids. With V trimmed by 6 bases and J by 2 bases, 4 bases remained unmatched. The CDR3 DNA reads TGCAGCGTCACCGGACAGGGGAACTATGGCTACACCTTC. It encodes CSVTGQGNYGYTF. Full variable domain (remainder filled in from reference TRBV29-1 and TRBJ1-2): SAVISQKPSRDICQRGTSLTIQCQVDSQVTMMFWYRQQPGQSLTLIATANQGSEATYESGFVIDKFPISRPNLTFSTLTVSNMSPEDSSIYLCSVTGQGNYGYTFGSGTRLTVV.